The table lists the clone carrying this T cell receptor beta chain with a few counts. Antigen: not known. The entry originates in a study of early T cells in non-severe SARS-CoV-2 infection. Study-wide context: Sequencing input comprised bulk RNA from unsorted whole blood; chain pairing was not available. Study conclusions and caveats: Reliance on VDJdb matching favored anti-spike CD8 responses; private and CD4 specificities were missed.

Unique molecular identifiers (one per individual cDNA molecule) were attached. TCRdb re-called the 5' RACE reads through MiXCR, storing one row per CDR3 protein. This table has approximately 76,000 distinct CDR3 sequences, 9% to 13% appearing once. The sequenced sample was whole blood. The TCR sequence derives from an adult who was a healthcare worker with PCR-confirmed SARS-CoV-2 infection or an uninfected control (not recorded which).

The CDR3: CASSLYSTGNTIYF. In nucleotides, the CDR3 is TGTGCCAGCAGCTTATATTCCACCGGAAACACCATATATTTT. The J gene is TRBJ1-3, the V gene TRBV13; the D is unclear. Germline assignment: CDR1 PRHDT and CDR2 FYEKMQ (reference sequence). With 2 bases removed from V and 4 bases from J, the gap between germline ends came to 9 bases. The CDR3 loop spans 14 amino acids.